What follows is one T cell receptor beta chain and its context. This sample is drawn from a study of control samples from healthy donors and cancer patients. Data came from immunoSEQ multiplex PCR; TCRdb stores just in-frame clones and leaves some out. Of about 130,000 clones listed, approximately 90% are singletons. This CDR3 is built from 12 residues. V gave up 0 bases and J gave up 8 bases; unmatched junction bases: 0. The germline V gene has CDR1 MNHEY and CDR2 SVGEGT. The sequence came from a man between 18 and 29 years old in good health. The chain is built from TRBV6-2 or TRBV6-3 and TRBJ1-2; TRBD1 matches 7 bases. The material sequenced was blood. Here the CDR3 DNA reads TGTGCCAGCAGTTACTCAGGGGGCGGCTACACCTTC. Residues: CASSYSGGGYTF.